The 20 T cell receptor beta chains below were found in one sample sequenced in a study of cytomegalovirus exposure and HLA in healthy donors. PCR used 60 Vbeta primers and 13 Jbeta primers. Here immunoSEQ multiplex PCR was the method, and the copy in TCRdb shows in-frame clones only, minus some. Here the sample spans over 20,000 clones, roughly 70% being singletons. The sample consisted of PBMCs. These receptors were collected from a woman aged 45-65 years in good health and CMV-seronegative.

The chain employs TRBV28 and TRBJ1-1, with 8 positions matching TRBD1. CDR1 and CDR2 from the germline V gene are MDHEN and SYDVKM. CDR3 length: 12 residues. Losses at the gene ends were 11 bases for V and 1 base for J; bases not matched to a gene: 3. CDR3 DNA: TGTGCCTTGGGACAGGCGAACACTGAAGCTTTCTTT. This gives the protein CALGQANTEAFF.

The V call is TRBV2, the J call TRBJ2-2; 9 bases fit TRBD1. Germline CDR1 reads SNHLY; CDR2 reads FYNNEI. Trimming removed 4 bases from V and 3 bases from J; junction bases left unmatched: 6. CDR3 size: 16 residues. CDR3 residues: CASSAGQGRDTGELFF. CDR3 in DNA: TGTGCCAGCAGTGCCGGACAGGGGCGAGACACCGGGGAGCTGTTTTTT.

The rearrangement joins TRBV4-2 to TRBJ2-7, with D perhaps TRBD1 (5 bases). Germline lookup yields CDR1 LGHNA and CDR2 YNFKEQ. V lost 0 bases to trimming and J lost 2 bases, with 11 bases between them. The length of the CDR3 is 15 residues. The CDR3, as DNA: TGTGCCAGCAGCCAAGATCCAGGGTCCCCCTACGAGCAGTACTTC. Translating it yields CASSQDPGSPYEQYF.

This clone has a handful of counts. The J gene is TRBJ2-3, the V gene TRBV5-1; TRBD2 agrees at 10 bases. CDR3 length: 16 amino acids. The V gene's germline CDR1 is SGHRS and CDR2 YFSETQ. Unmatched junction bases numbered 7, after V lost 4 bases and J lost 2 bases. CDR3: CASSPPSGSHTDTQYF. DNA of the CDR3: TGCGCCAGCAGCCCGCCTAGCGGGAGCCACACAGATACGCAGTATTTT.

V is TRBV23-1 and J is TRBJ2-3, with 8 bases lining up with TRBD1. TRBV23-1 is an open reading frame whose function is uncertain. This CDR3 has 13 residues. V lost 10 bases, J lost 2 bases, and 5 bases stayed unmatched. CDR3 loop: CATDRENTDTQYF. The CDR3 region has the DNA TGCGCCACGGACAGGGAGAACACAGATACGCAGTATTTT.

The chain carries TRBV19 and TRBJ1-4; weak D call: TRBD1 (5 bases). With 10 bases removed from V and 7 bases from J, the gap between germline ends came to 19 bases. The CDR3 is made up of 14 amino acids. Germline V gives CDR1 LNHDA, CDR2 SQIVND (reference sequence). The CDR3 loop is CATGRGDWSEKLFF. CDR3 coding DNA: TGTGCCACCGGACGGGGGGATTGGAGTGAAAAACTGTTTTTT.

This chain uses TRBV14 with TRBJ2-7; 7 bases match TRBD2. Germline V lookup: CDR1 SGHDN, CDR2 FVKESK. The junction had 6 bases not matched to a gene; V was cut back by 2 bases and J by 2 bases. The CDR3 is 15 amino acids. The CDR3 DNA is TGTGCCAGCAGCCAACGACGAAGCGGGACCTACGAGCAGTACTTC. Translated: CASSQRRSGTYEQYF.

The chain is built from TRBV27 and TRBJ2-1; 9 positions match TRBD1. The CDR3 covers 14 residues. The trim removed 6 bases at V and 6 bases at J, leaving 6 bases unmatched. Germline values: CDR1 MNHEY, CDR2 SMNVEV (reference sequence). This CDR3 is CASSTGGSPNEQFF. CDR3 nucleotide sequence: TGTGCCAGCAGCACAGGGGGCAGTCCCAATGAGCAGTTCTTC.

This clone has just a few counts. This rearrangement joins TRBV18 to TRBJ1-1, with a tentative D call TRBD1 (6 bases). The germline CDR1 and CDR2 sequences are KGHSH and LQKENI. V lost 5 bases and J lost 3, with 10 bases in between. The CDR3 covers 13 residues. For the CDR3, the DNA is TGTGCCAGCTCAGTTCACAGGGACACTGAAGCTTTCTTT. Its protein is CASSVHRDTEAFF. Looking up the rest from reference TRBV18 and TRBJ1-1 gives the full variable domain: NAGVMQNPRHLVRRRGQEARLRCSPMKGHSHVYWYRQLPEEGLKFMVYLQKENIIDESGMPKERFSAEFPKEGPSILRIQQVVRGDSAAYFCASSVHRDTEAFFGQGTRLTVV.

This sequence joins TRBV29-1 and TRBJ2-5; D is possibly TRBD2 (6 bases). V was clipped by 7 bases and J by 5 bases, with 20 bases between them. The germline V gene has CDR1 SQVTM and CDR2 ANQGSEA. The CDR3 is 14 residues long. CDR3 in amino acids: CSASPGGSGETQYF. The CDR3 nucleotides are TGCAGCGCCTCCCCTGGGGGAAGCGGGGAGACCCAGTACTTC.

V gene TRBV6-5 combines with J gene TRBJ1-1; D remains ambiguous. The CDR3 extends over 13 amino acids. Trimming pared 2 bases from V and 5 bases from J, leaving 9 bases between. Germline V gene data show CDR1 as MNHEY and CDR2 as SVGAGI. The CDR3 nucleotides read TGTGCCAGCAGTTACGCCGGTGCTACTGAAGCTTTCTTT. It encodes CASSYAGATEAFF.

The chain recombines TRBV5-1 with TRBJ1-2, with a tentative D call TRBD1 (6 bases). Trimming cost V 2 bases and J 2 bases, with 13 bases left between them. The CDR3 loop spans 15 amino acids. Germline CDR1 is SGHRS and CDR2 is YFSETQ. In DNA form, the CDR3 reads TGCGCCAGCAGCTTTGGGGGCACCACAAACTATGGCTACACCTTC. It encodes CASSFGGTTNYGYTF.

The chain uses TRBV6-5 and TRBJ1-2; TRBD1 agrees at 8 bases. The V segment lost 2 bases and the J segment 8 bases; nucleotides outside the gene matches: 7. This CDR3 has 14 residues. CDR1 and CDR2 (germline): MNHEY, SVGAGI. The CDR3 here is CASSYVGTGQGYTF. DNA for the CDR3: TGTGCCAGCAGTTACGTAGGGACAGGCCAGGGCTACACCTTC.

In its sample, this clone was seen a few times. The chain is built from TRBV5-1 and TRBJ2-1; no clear D. The CDR3 is 14 residues long. V shed 1 base and J shed 4 bases, with 9 bases lying between them. The germline CDR1 and CDR2 sequences are SGHRS and YFSETQ. The CDR3 DNA reads as TGCGCCAGCAGCTTGAGCCAGGATTACAATGAGCAGTTCTTC. Translating it yields CASSLSQDYNEQFF. Together with reference TRBV5-1 and TRBJ2-1, the CDR3 gives the full variable domain: KAGVTQTPRYLIKTRGQQVTLSCSPISGHRSVSWYQQTPGQGLQFLFEYFSETQRNKGNFPGRFSGRQFSNSRSEMNVSTLELGDSALYLCASSLSQDYNEQFFGPGTRLTVL.

The gene calls are TRBV6-5 and TRBJ2-1; 13 bases are a match to TRBD2. Trimming at V came to 6 bases and at J to 8 bases, leaving 7 bases not matched to a gene. This CDR3 has 15 amino acids. Germline V CDR1 and CDR2: MNHEY, SVGAGI. CDR3 in DNA: TGTGCCAGCAGCCCCGGGACTAGCGGGATACATGAGCAGTTCTTC. Protein product: CASSPGTSGIHEQFF.

This clone was detected only a few times. The rearrangement links TRBV6-5 to TRBJ1-1; D is ambiguous. The CDR3 runs to 13 residues. The ends were cut back, 5 bases at V and 7 bases at J, with 14 bases in the middle. In germline, CDR1 is MNHEY, CDR2 SVGAGI. The CDR3 coding sequence is TGTGCCAGCAGTATGGACTCAAGCTATGAAGCTTTCTTT. It codes for CASSMDSSYEAFF.

V gene TRBV28 combines with J gene TRBJ2-6; D gene uncertain. Germline V gives CDR1 MDHEN, CDR2 SYDVKM. Trimming took off 5 bases at V and 4 bases at J, with 9 bases between the two ends. The CDR3 has 14 residues. Written as DNA, the CDR3 is TGTGCCAGCAGTCCCCTCGTGGGGGCCAACGTCCTGACTTTC. Encoded protein: CASSPLVGANVLTF.

A single count supports this clone. The V gene is TRBV5-6, the J gene TRBJ1-2; D is undetermined. V gave up 0 bases and J gave up 2 bases, with 8 bases separating them. This CDR3 has 14 amino acids. Germline V lookup: CDR1 SGHDT, CDR2 YYEEEE. The CDR3 protein is CASSLVAANYGYTF. CDR3 nucleotide sequence: TGTGCCAGCAGCTTGGTAGCGGCCAACTATGGCTACACCTTC. Full variable domain (remainder filled in from reference TRBV5-6 and TRBJ1-2): DAGVTQSPTHLIKTRGQQVTLRCSPKSGHDTVSWYQQALGQGPQFIFQYYEEEERQRGNFPDRFSGHQFPNYSSELNVNALLLGDSALYLCASSLVAANYGYTFGSGTRLTVV.

The chain recombines TRBV7-9 with TRBJ1-2; D possibly corresponds to TRBD1 (5 bases). Germline-derived CDR1 and CDR2 are SEHNR and FQNEAQ (reference sequence). The germline V and J ends were trimmed by 11 bases and 1 base, with 8 bases remaining between them. The CDR3 sequence is 11 residues long. The CDR3 loop reads CAGGDNYGYTF. In DNA form, the CDR3 reads TGTGCCGGGGGGGATAACTATGGCTACACCTTC.

The V and J genes are TRBV5-1 and TRBJ1-6; possible D gene TRBD1, 5 bases. CDR3 size: 18 residues. CDR1 and CDR2 from the germline V gene are SGHRS and YFSETQ. With 0 bases removed from V and 5 bases from J, the gap between germline ends came to 18 bases. The CDR3 coding sequence is TGCGCCAGCAGCTTGGCCGGGGGGAGGGGCCCAAATAATTCACCCCTCCACTTT. Its translation: CASSLAGGRGPNNSPLHF. The full variable domain, in which reference TRBV5-1 and TRBJ1-6 provide the parts outside the CDR3, is KAGVTQTPRYLIKTRGQQVTLSCSPISGHRSVSWYQQTPGQGLQFLFEYFSETQRNKGNFPGRFSGRQFSNSRSEMNVSTLELGDSALYLCASSLAGGRGPNNSPLHFGNGTRLTVT.